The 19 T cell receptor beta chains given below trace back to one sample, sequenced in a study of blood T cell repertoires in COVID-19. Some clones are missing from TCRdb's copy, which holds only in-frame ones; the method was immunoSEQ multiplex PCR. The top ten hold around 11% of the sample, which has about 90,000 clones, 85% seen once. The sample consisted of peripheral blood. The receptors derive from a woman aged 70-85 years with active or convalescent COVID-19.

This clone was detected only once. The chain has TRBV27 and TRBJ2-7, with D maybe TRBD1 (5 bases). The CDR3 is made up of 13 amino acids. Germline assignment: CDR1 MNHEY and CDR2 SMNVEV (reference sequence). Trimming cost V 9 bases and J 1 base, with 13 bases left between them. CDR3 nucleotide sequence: TGTGCCAGGGTGGACACTCTGTCCTACGAGCAGTACTTC. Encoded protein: CARVDTLSYEQYF.

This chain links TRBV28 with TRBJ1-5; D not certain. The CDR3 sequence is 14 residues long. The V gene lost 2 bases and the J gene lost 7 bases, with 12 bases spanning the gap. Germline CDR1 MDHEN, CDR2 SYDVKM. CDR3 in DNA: TGTGCCAGCAGTTTAAGGTCTGAGGGACAGCCCCAGCATTTT. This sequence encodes CASSLRSEGQPQHF.

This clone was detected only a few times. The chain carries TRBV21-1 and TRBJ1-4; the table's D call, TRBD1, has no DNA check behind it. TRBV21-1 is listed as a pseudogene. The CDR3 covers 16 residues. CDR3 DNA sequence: TGTGCCAGCAGCAAGACAGGGTCTGCTTTTCGAGAAAAACTGTTTTTT. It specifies CASSKTGSAFREKLFF.

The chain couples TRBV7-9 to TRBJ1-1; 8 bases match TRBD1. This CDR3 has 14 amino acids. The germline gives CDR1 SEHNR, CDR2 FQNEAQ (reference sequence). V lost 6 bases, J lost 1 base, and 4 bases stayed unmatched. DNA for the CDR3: TGTGCCAGCAGTTTTCAGGGGGCGAACACTGAAGCTTTCTTT. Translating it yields CASSFQGANTEAFF.

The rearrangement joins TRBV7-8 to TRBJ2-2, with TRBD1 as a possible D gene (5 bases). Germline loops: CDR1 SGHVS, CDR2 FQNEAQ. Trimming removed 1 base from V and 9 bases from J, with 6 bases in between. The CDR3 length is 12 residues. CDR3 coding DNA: TGTGCCAGCAGCTTAGTGGGGCGGGAGCTGTTTTTT. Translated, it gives CASSLVGRELFF.

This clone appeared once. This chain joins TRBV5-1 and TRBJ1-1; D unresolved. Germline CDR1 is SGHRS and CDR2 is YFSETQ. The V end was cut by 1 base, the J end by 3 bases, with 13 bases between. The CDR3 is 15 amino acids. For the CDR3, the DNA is TGCGCCAGCAGCTTGCAGTCGCCCGGGGACACTGAAGCTTTCTTT. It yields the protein CASSLQSPGDTEAFF.

The CDR3 bases are TGCGCCAGCAGCCGTGACAGTCGCTCGTATGGCTACACCTTC. Encoded protein: CASSRDSRSYGYTF. The gene calls are TRBV5-1 and TRBJ1-2; TRBD1 is a possible D gene (5 bases). Trimming shortened V by 4 bases and J by 5 bases, and 15 bases separated the two germline ends. CDR1 and CDR2 from the germline V gene are SGHRS and YFSETQ. The CDR3 runs to 14 residues.

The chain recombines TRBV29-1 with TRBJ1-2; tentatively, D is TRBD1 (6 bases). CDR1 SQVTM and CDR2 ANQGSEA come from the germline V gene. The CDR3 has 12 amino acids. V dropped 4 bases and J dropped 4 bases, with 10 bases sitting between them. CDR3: CSVGGRGYGYTF. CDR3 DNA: TGCAGCGTTGGTGGCAGGGGCTATGGCTACACCTTC.

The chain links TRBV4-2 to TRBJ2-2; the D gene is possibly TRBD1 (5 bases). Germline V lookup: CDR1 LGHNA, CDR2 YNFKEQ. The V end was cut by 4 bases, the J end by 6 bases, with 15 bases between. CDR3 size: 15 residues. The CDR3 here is CASSLNLRAPGELFF. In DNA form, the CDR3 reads TGTGCCAGCAGCCTTAACCTCAGGGCTCCCGGGGAGCTGTTTTTT.

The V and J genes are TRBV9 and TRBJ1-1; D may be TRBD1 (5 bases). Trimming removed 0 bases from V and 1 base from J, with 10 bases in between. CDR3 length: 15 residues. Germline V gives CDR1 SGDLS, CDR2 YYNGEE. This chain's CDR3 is CASSVVAGGNTEAFF. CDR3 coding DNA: TGTGCCAGCAGCGTAGTAGCCGGGGGGAACACTGAAGCTTTCTTT.

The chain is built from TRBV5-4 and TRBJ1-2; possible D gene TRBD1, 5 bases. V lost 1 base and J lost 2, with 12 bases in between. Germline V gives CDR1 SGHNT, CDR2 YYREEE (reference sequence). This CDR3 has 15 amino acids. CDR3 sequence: CASSLKGAGNYGYTF. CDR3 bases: TGTGCCAGCAGCTTGAAAGGGGCCGGAAACTATGGCTACACCTTC.

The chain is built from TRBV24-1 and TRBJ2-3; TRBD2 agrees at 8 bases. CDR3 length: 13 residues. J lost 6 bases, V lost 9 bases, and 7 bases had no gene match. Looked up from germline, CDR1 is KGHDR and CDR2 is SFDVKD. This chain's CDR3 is CATGKRGSDTQYF. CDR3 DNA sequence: TGTGCCACCGGAAAGCGGGGGAGCGATACGCAGTATTTT.

For the CDR3, the DNA is TGTGCCAGCAGCTTAGATTTGAGATCCGGGGAGCTGTTTTTT. Translation gives CASSLDLRSGELFF. This chain uses TRBV11-2 with TRBJ2-2; D not resolved. This CDR3 region has 14 residues. Per germline, CDR1 SGHAT and CDR2 FQNNGV. Trimming cost V 0 bases and J 6 bases, with 8 bases left between them.

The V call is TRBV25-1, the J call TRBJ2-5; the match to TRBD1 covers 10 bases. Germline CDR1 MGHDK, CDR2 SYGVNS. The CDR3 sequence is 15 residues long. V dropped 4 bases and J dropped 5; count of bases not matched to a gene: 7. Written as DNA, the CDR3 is TGTGCCAGCAGTGCCGGGGACAGGGGCGGTGAGACCCAGTACTTC. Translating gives CASSAGDRGGETQYF.

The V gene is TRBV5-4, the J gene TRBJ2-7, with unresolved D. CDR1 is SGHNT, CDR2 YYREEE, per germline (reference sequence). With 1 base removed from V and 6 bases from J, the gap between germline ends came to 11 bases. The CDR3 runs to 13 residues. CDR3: CASSLSARGEQYF. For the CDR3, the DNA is TGTGCCAGCAGCTTGAGCGCGCGAGGCGAGCAGTACTTC. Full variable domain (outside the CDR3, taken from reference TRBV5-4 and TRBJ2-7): ETGVTQSPTHLIKTRGQQVTLRCSSQSGHNTVSWYQQALGQGPQFIFQYYREEENGRGNFPPRFSGLQFPNYSSELNVNALELDDSALYLCASSLSARGEQYFGPGTRLTVT.

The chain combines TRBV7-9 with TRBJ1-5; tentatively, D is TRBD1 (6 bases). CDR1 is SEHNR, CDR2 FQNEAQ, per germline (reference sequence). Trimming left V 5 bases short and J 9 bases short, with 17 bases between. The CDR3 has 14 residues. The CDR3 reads CASSAGTLLGPQHF. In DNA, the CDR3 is TGTGCCAGCAGCGCCGGGACACTGCTAGGGCCCCAGCATTTT.

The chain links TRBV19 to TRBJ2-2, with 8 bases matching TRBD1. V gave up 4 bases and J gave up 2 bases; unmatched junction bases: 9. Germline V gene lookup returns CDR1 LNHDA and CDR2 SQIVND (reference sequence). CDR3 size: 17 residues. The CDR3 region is CASSKDRASFNTGELFF. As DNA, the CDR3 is TGTGCCAGTAGTAAGGACAGGGCCTCCTTCAACACCGGGGAGCTGTTTTTT. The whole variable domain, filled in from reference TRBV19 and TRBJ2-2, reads DGGITQSPKYLFRKEGQNVTLSCEQNLNHDAMYWYRQDPGQGLRLIYYSQIVNDFQKGDIAEGYSVSREKKESFPLTVTSAQKNPTAFYLCASSKDRASFNTGELFFGEGSRLTVL.

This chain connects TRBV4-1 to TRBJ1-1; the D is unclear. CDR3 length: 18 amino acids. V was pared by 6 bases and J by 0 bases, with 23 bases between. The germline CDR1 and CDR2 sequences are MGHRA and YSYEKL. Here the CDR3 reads CASSYIQFEGFMNTEAFF. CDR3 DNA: TGCGCCAGCAGTTATATACAGTTCGAGGGATTCATGAACACTGAAGCTTTCTTT.

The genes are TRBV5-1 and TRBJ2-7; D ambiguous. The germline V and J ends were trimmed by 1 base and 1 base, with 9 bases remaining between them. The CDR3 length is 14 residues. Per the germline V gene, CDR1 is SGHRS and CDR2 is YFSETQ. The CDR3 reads CASSLSTPSYEQYF. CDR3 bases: TGCGCCAGCAGCTTGTCCACACCGTCCTACGAGCAGTACTTC.